Listed below are T cell receptor beta chains from one sample, sequenced in a study of naive and memory T cell subsets. TCRdb re-called the UMI-ligation and nested PCR reads through MiXCR, storing one row per CDR3 protein. The repertoire consists of around 83,000 distinct CDR3 sequences, with about 11% occurring once and the leading ten covering approximately 0.14%. Sequences were obtained from naive CD4+ T cells from blood. These receptors were obtained from a human donor in good health. Both conserved end residues are part of each CDR3. The order of the fields is V gene, J gene, CDR3 protein.

TRBV5-1,TRBJ1-1,CASSQGPLVNTEAFF
TRBV6-5,TRBJ2-6,CASSTLRGSISGANVLTF
TRBV7-2,TRBJ2-7,CASSRRDLSKQYF
TRBV19,TRBJ2-5,CASSIGLTGGETQYF
TRBV12-3/TRBV12-4,TRBJ1-1,CASSFKGNTEAFF
TRBV11-2,TRBJ2-1,CASRTSGRIYNEQFF
TRBV4-2,TRBJ2-7,CASSQASGTYEQYF
TRBV12-3/TRBV12-4,TRBJ2-7,CASSLGPDYEQYF
TRBV7-3,TRBJ2-1,CASSLQGGEQFF
TRBV6-1,TRBJ1-1,CASSEAWKGAFF
TRBV20-1,TRBJ2-1,CRIRPGSSYNEQFF
TRBV18,TRBJ1-2,CASSPGETNYGYTF
TRBV20-1,TRBJ2-1,CSGKRHNEQFF
TRBV29-1,TRBJ2-1,CSAPTEYWNEQFF
TRBV4-1,TRBJ2-4,CASSQPTDSLAKNIQYF
TRBV7-9,TRBJ2-7,CASGVSGIVYEQYF
TRBV29-1,TRBJ1-1,CSAVDRGPNTEAFF
TRBV12-3/TRBV12-4,TRBJ1-5,CASSTPRLLRDGNQPQHF
TRBV6-2/TRBV6-3,TRBJ1-6,CASSQGYGNSPLHF
TRBV6-2/TRBV6-3,TRBJ1-1,CASTKKGLNIGAFF
TRBV6-5,TRBJ1-4,CASSRKGQPEKLFF
TRBV12-3/TRBV12-4,TRBJ2-1,CASCSSGMFLHEQFF
TRBV12-3/TRBV12-4,TRBJ1-2,CASSPRTGNFGYTF
TRBV29-1,TRBJ2-2,CSVSRFSGAGELFF
TRBV7-3,TRBJ1-2,CASSSSTGGNGYTF
TRBV6-2/TRBV6-3,TRBJ2-1,CASSRYRGPGPDEQFF
TRBV15,TRBJ1-1,CATSRENLNTEAFF
TRBV20-1,TRBJ2-1,CSARGGLAGGHEQFF
TRBV5-1,TRBJ2-3,CASRQPLAGSTDTQYF
TRBV12-3/TRBV12-4,TRBJ1-3,CASSFPSLSSGNTIYF
TRBV5-1,TRBJ2-7,CASSLLAGASYEQYF
TRBV6-6,TRBJ1-6,CASTPAQIRPLHF
TRBV4-3,TRBJ2-1,CASSQTGSGRRQFF
TRBV19,TRBJ1-2,CASLKGAYGYTF
TRBV28,TRBJ2-7,CASSLRTRLPYEQYF
TRBV5-1,TRBJ2-2,CASSLATGELFF
TRBV11-2,TRBJ2-3,CASSSGSGSSTDTQYF
TRBV27,TRBJ1-1,CASSLEAGMNTEAFF
TRBV28,TRBJ2-7,CASSFRGTGPRGEQYF
TRBV11-3,TRBJ2-1,CASTDGLVANEQFF
TRBV28,TRBJ1-3,CASSFFGNTIYF
TRBV19,TRBJ2-5,CASSIWRETQYF
TRBV7-2,TRBJ1-2,CASSRGGGTGYTF
TRBV4-2,TRBJ2-5,CASSRGTAQETQYF
TRBV2,TRBJ2-3,CASGILTNTQYF
TRBV24-1,TRBJ1-5,CATSDGQGINQPQHF
TRBV20-1,TRBJ2-7,CSALDPSSYEQYF
TRBV20-1,TRBJ2-2,CSARDSTGVVTGELFF
TRBV12-5,TRBJ2-1,CASGFRVMGSSYNEQFF
TRBV4-2,TRBJ1-1,CASSQRGQGALEAFF
TRBV14,TRBJ2-4,CASSQRQKNIQYF